This record looks at one T cell receptor (beta chain) sequence and its context. The V gene end was trimmed by 5 bases and the J gene end by 8 bases; junction bases not matched to a gene: 9. The CDR3 is made up of 14 amino acids. Germline V gene data show CDR1 as MDHEN and CDR2 as SYDVKM. Some clones are missing from TCRdb's copy, which holds only in-frame ones; the method was immunoSEQ multiplex PCR. This sample has around 84,000 clones, with more than 90% found just once. This sample is drawn from a study of technical replicates of blood from a handful of donors. This TCR derives from a human donor in good health. The chain recombines TRBV28 with TRBJ2-3; TRBD1 agrees at 8 bases. Sequenced input: T cells isolated from PBMCs. CDR3 in amino acids: CASSTLAQGGTQYF. DNA of the CDR3: TGTGCCAGCAGTACACTAGCACAGGGGGGTACGCAGTATTTT.